The rows below give T cell receptor beta chains drawn from one sample of a study of T cell responses to AZD1222 COVID-19 vaccine. Clones were sequenced by immunoSEQ multiplex PCR, and TCRdb holds only the in-frame ones, with some missing. Here the sample spans approximately 80,000 clones, 70% to 90% being singletons. The specimen comprised peripheral blood, sampled on day 0 of MenACWY control vaccination. Source of these receptors: an adult in good health. Both conserved end residues are part of each CDR3. A D gene is named only where the DNA matches it firmly. Clone size is given for some rows only: seen once, a few or many times, or a class if the clone is expanded.

J gene	clone size	D gene	V gene	CDR3 DNA	CDR3 protein
TRBJ1-4	.	TRBD1	TRBV5-1	TGCGCCAGCAGCCAAAGTACCGGGACAGATGAAAAACTGTTTTTT	CASSQSTGTDEKLFF
TRBJ1-2	.	TRBD1	TRBV28	TGTGCCAGCGGACAGGGGAACTATGGCTACACCTTC	CASGQGNYGYTF
TRBJ1-1	.	.	TRBV5-1	TGCGCCAGCAGCTTGGGGGGGATCCCGAACACTGAAGCTTTCTTT	CASSLGGIPNTEAFF
TRBJ2-3	.	TRBD2	TRBV2	TGTGCCAGCAGCGCCACTAGCGGGGGGGCTAATACGCAGTATTTT	CASSATSGGANTQYF
TRBJ2-3	.	TRBD2	TRBV5-8	TGTGCCAGCAGCTTGGGCTGGGGGGGTGGAGGAGATACGCAGTATTTT	CASSLGWGGGGDTQYF
TRBJ2-1	.	TRBD2	TRBV5-1	TGCGCCAGCGGTCTAGCGGCCGTCAACTATGAGCAGTTCTTC	CASGLAAVNYEQFF
TRBJ1-2	.	.	TRBV5-5	TGTGCCAGCAGCCAAGACGGGACAACCCATCGGGGCTACACCTTC	CASSQDGTTHRGYTF
TRBJ1-4	.	.	TRBV28	TGTGCCAGCAGGGGGAACAGGGCGGGTAATGAAAAACTGTTTTTT	CASRGNRAGNEKLFF
TRBJ2-1	.	.	TRBV4-2	TGTGCCAGCAGCCAAGAATCTTACAATGAGCAGTTCTTC	CASSQESYNEQFF
TRBJ2-7	.	.	TRBV7-9	TGTGCCAGCAGCTTGGGGGGGGCACTTGCCTCCTACGAGCAGTACTTC	CASSLGGALASYEQYF
TRBJ2-7	.	.	TRBV11-2	TGTGCCAGCAGCTTACGTCTCTCCTACGAGCAGTACTTC	CASSLRLSYEQYF
TRBJ1-4	.	.	TRBV5-1	TGCGCCAGCAGCTTACGGGCTGGGTATGAAAAACTGTTTTTT	CASSLRAGYEKLFF
TRBJ1-2	few	TRBD1	TRBV29-1	TGCAGCGTTGTTAGGCCCAGGGGGAGGAGGGATGGCTACACCTTC	CSVVRPRGRRDGYTF
TRBJ1-5	.	.	TRBV2	TGTGCCAGCAGTCATCTCCAAATTCGGTTGGATAGCAATCAGCCCCAGCATTTT	CASSHLQIRLDSNQPQHF
TRBJ2-5	.	.	TRBV6-6	TGTGCCAGCAGTCGATCCAGGGGAGCTGAGACCCAGTACTTC	CASSRSRGAETQYF
TRBJ1-2	.	.	TRBV29-1	TGCAGCGCCGAAGGTCCGGGGGCGAGTGGCTACACCTTC	CSAEGPGASGYTF
TRBJ1-1	.	.	TRBV14	TGTGCCAGCAGCCCCAGCCGGGCTGGCACTGAAGCTTTCTTT	CASSPSRAGTEAFF
TRBJ2-2	.	.	TRBV7-9	TGTGCCAGCAGCCACCGGGACTCATCTACCGGGGAGCTGTTTTTT	CASSHRDSSTGELFF
TRBJ2-1	.	TRBD1	TRBV5-4	TGTGCCAGCAGCCTGGACAGGGGGCCCAACAATGAGCAGTTCTTC	CASSLDRGPNNEQFF
TRBJ1-1	once	.	TRBV12-5	TGTGCTAGTGGTCATGGTGGCAGAGAAGCTTTCTTT	CASGHGGREAFF
TRBJ1-4	few	.	TRBV30	TGTGCCTGGAGTGCATCATTCGGGGCGCGCGTGGGTGAAAAACTGTTTTTT	CAWSASFGARVGEKLFF
TRBJ1-1	.	.	TRBV7-9	TGTGCCAGCAGCTTATATGGGGGTTCAGGCACTGAAGCTTTCTTT	CASSLYGGSGTEAFF